The clone carrying this T cell receptor (beta chain) was seen only a few times. Its antigen is not identified. This CDR3 is missing its conserved last phenylalanine or tryptophan, likely due to a read error. Because the CDR3's place on the DNA is in doubt, the DNA is left out and the CDR3 is given as listed by TCRdb. Per the germline V gene, CDR1 is KGHDR and CDR2 is SFDVKD. Including both end residues, the CDR3 is 10 amino acids long. Genomic DNA acted as the template from which TCR beta VDJ combination and CDR3 sequence profiling were carried out. TCRdb redid the calling of the reads with MiXCR, one entry per CDR3 protein. Here the sample spans approximately 170,000 distinct CDR3 sequences, roughly 50% being singletons. The sample belongs to a study of CD8+CD57+ T cells in acquired aplastic anemia. For sequencing, patients were chosen who had shown expansion of CD8+CD57+ cells by flow cytometry. With no exception, the patients had severe acquired aplastic anemia.

Whole-study findings and limits: The same twenty-nine CD8+ CDR3 sequences occurred in patients and in controls.

Sequencing was carried out using sorted CD4+, CD8+, or CD8+CD57+ T cells (not recorded which) from PBMCs. The gene calls are TRBV24-1 and TRBJ2-3; the DNA was not compared with TRBD1, the D call given in the table. This TCR was sampled from a human donor with aplastic anemia. The CDR3 loop is CATSDTKGTG.